The 32 T cell receptor beta chains listed next were all sequenced from one sample in a study of molecular identifiers for immune sequencing clone quantification. TCRdb processed the PCR reads anew with MiXCR; each CDR3 protein has one entry. The sample has approximately 90,000 distinct CDR3 sequences, 20% to 30% seen once; the top ten hold under 1%. The sample taken for sequencing was naive CD8+ T cells from blood, with Jurkat cell RNA spiked in. The sample's subset: FACS-sorted CD8+CD4-CCR7+CD45RA+ naive T cells. All receptors derive from a human donor in good health. Some libraries in this study had Jurkat cell RNA spiked in.

In the case of this clonotype: This may arise from a read error, as a much more abundant clone is one base away. This rearrangement joins TRBV12-5 to TRBJ2-1, with D possibly being TRBD2 (5 bases). Trimming removed 7 bases from V and 6 bases from J, with 19 bases in between. The CDR3 is 15 amino acids. CDR1 LGHNT and CDR2 FRNRAP come from the germline V gene. CDR3 amino acids: CASAGGGRRSNEQFF. The CDR3 bases are TGTGCTAGTGCCGGAGGCGGCAGGAGAAGCAATGAGCAGTTCTTC.

This clonotype was found many times. The chain joins TRBV6-5 to TRBJ2-2, with D tentatively TRBD1 or TRBD2 (6 bases each). CDR1 is MNHEY and CDR2 is SVGAGI in the germline V gene. V dropped 2 bases and J dropped 5 bases, with 18 bases sitting between them. This CDR3 spans 17 amino acids. The CDR3 protein is CASSYQVPLGGTGELFF. The DNA for the CDR3 is TGTGCCAGCAGTTACCAGGTTCCTCTAGGGGGGACCGGGGAGCTGTTTTTT.

This clonotype was observed many times. The CDR3 nucleotides read TGTGCCAGCAGCTTGGGGGCCTCGGAGCAGTACTTC. Protein sequence: CASSLGASEQYF. The chain employs TRBV5-6 and TRBJ2-7; D gene ambiguous. The V gene lost 0 bases and the J gene lost 7 bases, with 8 bases spanning the gap. The germline V gene encodes CDR1 SGHDT and CDR2 YYEEEE. The CDR3 is 12 amino acids.

This clonotype was observed many times. The DNA of the CDR3 is TGTGCCAGCAGCCCGGGGACAGGGTTGAACACTGAAGCTTTCTTT. This gives the protein CASSPGTGLNTEAFF. The chain combines TRBV7-9 with TRBJ1-1, with 9 bases aligning to TRBD1. CDR3 length equals 15 residues. CDR1 SEHNR and CDR2 FQNEAQ come from the germline V gene (reference sequence). The V and J ends lost 5 bases and 0 bases, in that order; junction bases with no gene match: 4.

This clonotype was seen many times. The chain joins TRBV7-2 to TRBJ2-1; TRBD2 might be the D (6 bases). V shed 1 base and J shed 0 bases, with 13 bases lying between them. The V gene's germline CDR1 is SGHTA and CDR2 FQGNSA. This CDR3 region has 17 residues. The CDR3 reads CASSLVPSVSSYNEQFF. The CDR3, as DNA: TGTGCCAGCAGCTTAGTTCCTAGCGTGAGCTCCTACAATGAGCAGTTCTTC.

This clonotype has more than one count but fewer than ten. The V call is TRBV9, the J call TRBJ1-2; tentative D call: TRBD1 (5 bases). This CDR3 region has 14 residues. From germline, CDR1 is SGDLS and CDR2 YYNGEE. The ends were cut back, 0 bases at V and 3 bases at J, with 9 bases in the middle. CDR3 DNA: TGTGCCAGCAGCGTAGGCGGGACCGACTATGGCTACACCTTC. Translation: CASSVGGTDYGYTF.

Concerning this clonotype: Relative to the germline gene, one junction end is altered; a read error may explain this. The chain is built from TRBV2 and TRBJ2-1; TRBD2 is a possible D gene (5 bases). CDR1 and CDR2 (germline): SNHLY, FYNNEI. The CDR3 loop spans 16 amino acids. The CDR3 bases are TGTGCCAGCAATATCCTACTAGTTACTGACCCCAATAAGCAATTCTTC. It yields the protein CASNILLVTDPNKQFF.

The chain recombines TRBV12-3 or TRBV12-4 with TRBJ2-5; D call uncertain. Trimming took off 6 bases at V and 5 bases at J, with 16 bases between the two ends. This CDR3 contains 14 residues. The CDR3 DNA reads as TGTGCCAGCAGGCCGATAGGGCCGAAGGAGACCCAGTACTTC. It is translated as CASRPIGPKETQYF.

This clonotype was counted ten times or more. This rearrangement joins TRBV23-1 to TRBJ1-1, with 7 bases that match TRBD1. TRBV23-1 is flagged as an ORF with uncertain function. The CDR3 runs to 18 residues. V gave up 2 bases and J gave up 4 bases; unmatched junction bases: 16. The CDR3 protein is CASSQLRKGASLGTEAFF. In DNA form, the CDR3 reads TGCGCCAGCAGTCAACTCAGAAAGGGGGCATCTTTGGGCACTGAAGCTTTCTTT.

With regard to this clonotype: This may be a read error: a much more frequent sequence differs by one nucleotide. The gene calls are TRBV5-3 and TRBJ2-1; TRBD2 agrees at 11 bases. Being an ORF, TRBV5-3 has a function that is uncertain. Unmatched junction bases numbered 24, after V lost 10 bases and J lost 6 bases. This CDR3 is built from 19 residues. In nucleotides, the CDR3 is TGTGCCGGCGGTACCGGGACTAGCGGTGTAAATCCTTGGGGCAATGAGCAGTTCTTC. This encodes CAGGTGTSGVNPWGNEQFF.

The V and J genes are TRBV30 and TRBJ2-7, with D perhaps TRBD2 (6 bases). The germline CDR1 and CDR2 sequences are GTSNPN and SVGIG (reference sequence). The CDR3 extends over 14 amino acids. V lost 0 bases to trimming and J lost 2 bases, with 11 bases between them. DNA for the CDR3: TGTGCCTGGAGTGTATTCGGGGGACCCTACGAGCAGTACTTC. Protein product: CAWSVFGGPYEQYF.

This clonotype was detected ten times or more. The chain links TRBV2 to TRBJ2-7; D gene uncertain. The CDR3 is 11 amino acids. Germline CDR1 reads SNHLY; CDR2 reads FYNNEI. Here the CDR3 DNA reads TGTGCCAGCAGTGAACTCGGTCAGGCATGCGTC. Encoded protein: CASSELGQACV.

This clonotype was seen a handful of times. Possible read error: a much larger clone is one base away. Lacking the conserved final phenylalanine or tryptophan, this CDR3 likely reflects a read error. The rearrangement uses TRBV5-6 and TRBJ2-7, with 8 bases lining up with TRBD2. The CDR3 is 16 amino acids. J lost 6 bases, V lost 0 bases, and 11 bases had no gene match. Germline lookup yields CDR1 SGHDT and CDR2 YYEEEE. The CDR3 nucleotides read TGTGCCAGCAGCTTGGTTTCGTCGGGAGGGCCGTTCGAGCAGTACTCC. Its translation is CASSLVSSGGPFEQYS.

The rearrangement links TRBV28 to TRBJ1-4; 9 bases map to TRBD1. V lost 11 bases to trimming and J lost 5 bases; unmatched junction nucleotides: 6. The CDR3 loop spans 13 amino acids. Per germline, CDR1 MDHEN and CDR2 SYDVKM. The CDR3 is CAVGTGINEKLFF. The CDR3 DNA reads TGTGCCGTCGGGACAGGGATAAATGAAAAACTGTTTTTT. Using reference TRBV28 and TRBJ1-4 for the parts outside the CDR3, the full variable domain is DVKVTQSSRYLVKRTGEKVFLECVQDMDHENMFWYRQDPGLGLRLIYFSYDVKMKEKGDIPEGYSVSREKKERFSLILESASTNQTSMYLCAVGTGINEKLFFGSGTQLSVL.

The sample holds many counts of this clonotype. V is TRBV30 and J is TRBJ2-3; 9 positions match TRBD1. The CDR3 has 16 residues. CDR1 and CDR2 (germline): GTSNPN, SVGIG (reference sequence). The V segment lost 2 bases and the J segment 2 bases; nucleotides outside the gene matches: 8. Here the CDR3 reads CAWSPDRGLHTDTQYF. The CDR3 bases are TGTGCCTGGAGTCCGGACAGGGGTCTTCACACAGATACGCAGTATTTT.

This clonotype showed up many times. The chain is built from TRBV30 and TRBJ2-7; D ambiguous. V was clipped by 0 bases and J by 3 bases, with 3 bases between them. CDR1 and CDR2 from the germline V gene are GTSNPN and SVGIG (reference sequence). The CDR3 runs to 11 residues. The CDR3 protein is CAWSVGYEQYF. CDR3 coding DNA: TGTGCCTGGAGTGTAGGCTACGAGCAGTACTTC.

The chain is built from TRBV6-2 or TRBV6-3 and TRBJ2-7, with D perhaps matching TRBD1 (6 bases). There are 16 residues in the CDR3. The germline CDR1 and CDR2 sequences are MNHEY and SVGEGT. V was shortened by 2 bases and J by 1 base, with 15 bases between the two germline ends. CDR3 bases: TGTGCCAGCAGTTACGTAATTGGGACACCTTCCTACGAGCAGTACTTC. Translation gives CASSYVIGTPSYEQYF.

This clonotype was counted many times. The chain employs TRBV5-6 and TRBJ1-5, with a weak D call TRBD1 (5 bases). This CDR3 spans 14 amino acids. Germline CDR1 SGHDT, CDR2 YYEEEE. V gave up 0 bases and J gave up 9 bases, with 13 bases separating them. CDR3 region: CASSLAGGLGPQHF. Here the CDR3 DNA reads TGTGCCAGCAGCTTGGCCGGGGGGTTGGGGCCCCAGCATTTT.

This clonotype was recorded a few times. This rearrangement joins TRBV14 to TRBJ2-2; 9 nucleotides align to TRBD1. The length of the CDR3 is 17 residues. The trim removed 2 bases at V and 5 bases at J, leaving 9 bases unmatched. CDR1 is SGHDN, CDR2 FVKESK, per germline. CDR3 nucleotides: TGTGCCAGCAGCCAATTCGGACAGGGGACGTTAACCGGGGAGCTGTTTTTT. Protein product: CASSQFGQGTLTGELFF. Using reference TRBV14 and TRBJ2-2 for the parts outside the CDR3, the full variable domain is EAGVTQFPSHSVIEKGQTVTLRCDPISGHDNLYWYRRVMGKEIKFLLHFVKESKQDESGMPNNRFLAERTGGTYSTLKVQPAELEDSGVYFCASSQFGQGTLTGELFFGEGSRLTVL.

This clonotype was detected only once. The CDR3 region is CASSQQGIHEQFF. Here the CDR3 DNA reads TGTGCCAGCAGCCAACAGGGCATCCATGAGCAGTTCTTC. This sequence joins TRBV7-8 and TRBJ2-1; D may be TRBD1 (6 bases). Germline CDR1 SGHVS, CDR2 FQNEAQ. V was pared by 5 bases and J by 8 bases, with 13 bases between. The CDR3 covers 13 residues.

To note about this clonotype: This may come from a read error, since a much larger clone is one base off. The chain uses TRBV6-2 or TRBV6-3 and TRBJ1-5; 9 nucleotides line up with TRBD1. The DNA end is more similar to TRBJ2-3, so the J call may be wrong. Germline CDR1 and CDR2: MNHEY and SVGEGT. This CDR3 region has 16 residues. This CDR3 reads CASSYSGTGRDQPQYF. In DNA form, the CDR3 reads TGTGCCAGCAGTTACTCTGGGACAGGGAGAGATCAGCCCCAGTATTTT.

This clonotype appeared many times. The chain joins TRBV7-9 to TRBJ2-5, with D maybe TRBD1 (5 bases). V lost 7 bases to trimming and J lost 6 bases, with 18 bases between them. The CDR3 length is 14 residues. Looked up from germline, CDR1 is SEHNR and CDR2 is FQNEAQ (reference sequence). CDR3 in DNA: TGTGCCAGCACCCTAGGGGCGAGCGAACAGACCCAGTACTTC. Translating it yields CASTLGASEQTQYF.

This clonotype was seen many times. The chain employs TRBV3-1 and TRBJ2-2; D is unclear. V was clipped by 4 bases and J by 1 base, with 10 bases between them. Germline assignment: CDR1 LGHDT and CDR2 YNNKEL (reference sequence). The CDR3 covers 15 residues. The CDR3 nucleotides are TGTGCCAGCAGCCCCCAGCCCGGGAACACCGGGGAGCTGTTTTTT. Protein sequence: CASSPQPGNTGELFF.

In regard to this clonotype: A read error may be the cause here, since a much bigger clone is one base away. The chain links TRBV6-1 to TRBJ2-7; D might be TRBD1 (6 bases). Germline CDR1 reads MNHNS; CDR2 reads SASEGT. The CDR3 extends over 13 amino acids. CDR3 amino acids: CAGSWTENYEQYF. The CDR3 bases are TGTGCCGGCAGTTGGACAGAAAACTACGAGCAGTACTTC.

The table lists this clonotype with a count of one. At one end, the junction sequence differs from germline, possibly due to a read error. The chain recombines TRBV3-1 with TRBJ2-3, with 9 bases aligning to TRBD2. The CDR3 totals 18 residues. CDR1 LGHDT and CDR2 YNNKEL come from the germline V gene (reference sequence). The CDR3 region is CASSQQRSSGKFADTQYF. In DNA form, the CDR3 reads TGTGCCAGCAGCCAACAAAGATCTAGCGGGAAGTTCGCAGATACACAGTATTTT.

The J gene is TRBJ2-7, the V gene TRBV5-4; possible D gene TRBD2, 5 bases. The CDR3 is made up of 13 amino acids. The germline V gene encodes CDR1 SGHNT and CDR2 YYREEE (reference sequence). Trimming cost V 2 bases and J 6 bases, with 12 bases left between them. The CDR3 reads CASSFSGIGEQYF. Written as DNA, the CDR3 is TGTGCCAGCAGCTTTTCGGGGATCGGCGAGCAGTACTTC.

This clonotype was seen at least ten times. The gene calls are TRBV6-2 or TRBV6-3 and TRBJ2-7; 9 nucleotides match TRBD2. Germline CDR1 MNHEY, CDR2 SVGEGT. The length of the CDR3 is 16 residues. The V segment lost 5 bases and the J segment 3 bases; nucleotides outside the gene matches: 11. CDR3 DNA: TGTGCCAGCAGTCGGGGGGAACTAGCGGGCTACTACGAGCAGTACTTC. Amino acids: CASSRGELAGYYEQYF.

Notes on this clonotype: One end of the junction varies from germline; a read error may be responsible. The rearrangement uses TRBV9 and TRBJ2-3, with 9 bases matching TRBD2. This CDR3 is 17 amino acids long. Per the germline V gene, CDR1 is SGDLS and CDR2 is YYNGEE. The CDR3 is CARSVVTGTSYADTQYF. The CDR3 nucleotides are TGTGCCCGCAGCGTAGTTACTGGGACTAGCTATGCAGATACGCAGTATTTT.

The V call is TRBV6-5, the J call TRBJ2-7; D is undetermined. CDR1 MNHEY and CDR2 SVGAGI come from the germline V gene. The CDR3 runs to 15 residues. V was shortened by 5 bases and J by 4 bases, with 18 bases between the two germline ends. The CDR3: CASSVTVHTVYEQYF. The CDR3 nucleotides read TGTGCCAGCAGTGTTACCGTGCATACGGTTTACGAGCAGTACTTC.

On this clonotype: A much larger clone is a single base away; this may be a read error. The DNA of the CDR3 is TGTGCCAGTCGTCCCGGGACTAGCTACAATGAGCAGCTCTTC. It yields the protein CASRPGTSYNEQLF. The chain links TRBV19 to TRBJ2-1; 9 nucleotides align to TRBD2. The germline V gene has CDR1 LNHDA and CDR2 SQIVND (reference sequence). The CDR3 runs to 14 residues.

In its sample, this clonotype was seen many times. This sequence joins TRBV6-5 and TRBJ1-4, with D possibly matching TRBD1 (6 bases). Trimming took 3 bases from V and 4 from J, leaving 21 bases between them. Germline CDR1 is MNHEY and CDR2 is SVGAGI. The CDR3 covers 18 residues. The CDR3: CASSYTIGGGDGNEKLFF. CDR3 DNA sequence: TGTGCCAGCAGTTATACGATCGGGGGGGGCGACGGTAATGAAAAACTGTTTTTT.

The rearrangement uses TRBV6-2 or TRBV6-3 and TRBJ1-5, with TRBD1 identical over 7 bases. CDR1 and CDR2 from the germline V gene are MNHEY and SVGEGT. The V gene end was trimmed by 0 bases and the J gene end by 7 bases; junction bases not matched to a gene: 9. There are 16 residues in the CDR3. The CDR3 loop reads CASSYSRAGGLQPQHF. The CDR3 DNA follows: TGTGCCAGCAGTTACTCGAGAGCAGGGGGATTGCAGCCCCAGCATTTT.